The 26 T cell receptor beta chains below come from one sample, sequenced in a study of identical twins. In TCRdb, the 5' RACE reads were re-called with MiXCR into one record per CDR3 protein. Among hundreds of thousands of distinct CDR3 sequences listed, 15% to 20% were seen once. These data were likewise used in another study, on T cells expressing NK-cell markers.

What was sequenced was PBMCs. Every receptor here comes from a woman aged 18-35 years in good health.

The J gene is TRBJ2-7, the V gene TRBV2, with 7 positions matching TRBD2. Germline assignment: CDR1 SNHLY and CDR2 FYNNEI. The CDR3 covers 15 residues. V trimming: 2 bases; J trimming: 4 bases; junction bases outside the gene matches: 8. DNA of the CDR3: TGTGCCAGCAGTGAAAACGCGGGGGACGGTTACGAGCAGTACTTC. Encoded protein: CASSENAGDGYEQYF. Supplemented by reference TRBV2 and TRBJ2-7, the full variable domain reads EPEVTQTPSHQVTQMGQEVILRCVPISNHLYFYWYRQILGQKVEFLVSFYNNEISEKSEIFDDQFSVERPDGSNFTLKIRSTKLEDSAMYFCASSENAGDGYEQYFGPGTRLTVT.

The CDR3 loop is CASSTGVGVDTQYF. CDR3 in DNA: TGTGCCAGCAGTACAGGGGTCGGTGTAGATACGCAGTATTTT. The chain couples TRBV6-1 to TRBJ2-3, with 7 bases identical to TRBD1. V lost 5 bases to trimming and J lost 5 bases; unmatched junction nucleotides: 7. The CDR3 loop spans 14 amino acids. Germline CDR1 MNHNS, CDR2 SASEGT.

The chain employs TRBV7-2 and TRBJ2-1; no reliable D call. The germline V and J ends were trimmed by 4 bases and 13 bases, with 14 bases remaining between them. The length of the CDR3 is 12 residues. Germline values: CDR1 SGHTA, CDR2 FQGNSA. The CDR3 DNA reads TGTGCCAGCAGCTCAAACGGTGGCTTCCAGTTCTTC. Protein: CASSSNGGFQFF.

J is TRBJ1-1 and V is TRBV20-1, with D uncertain. This CDR3 contains 12 residues. V lost 6 bases and J lost 11, with 19 bases in between. Germline values: CDR1 DFQATT, CDR2 SNEGSKA (reference sequence). Here the CDR3 DNA reads TGCAGTGCCAGCAAAATTACGAAAGGGGCTTTCTTT. Its translation is CSASKITKGAFF.

The CDR3 bases are TGTGCCACCAGTGATTTGAACACAGATACGCAGTATTTT. Its translation: CATSDLNTDTQYF. This chain uses TRBV24-1 with TRBJ2-3; D gene uncertain. The length of the CDR3 is 13 residues. The germline V and J ends were trimmed by 0 bases and 2 bases, with 2 bases remaining between them. Germline CDR1 and CDR2: KGHDR and SFDVKD.

This clonotype appeared many times. For the CDR3, the DNA is TGCAGTGCTAGATCTTCGGGACTTGTGGGCGAGCAGTACTTC. It codes for CSARSSGLVGEQYF. This chain uses TRBV20-1 with TRBJ2-7; TRBD2 is a possible D gene (6 bases). The CDR3 has 14 amino acids. Germline-derived CDR1 and CDR2 are DFQATT and SNEGSKA (reference sequence). The V and J ends lost 2 bases and 6 bases respectively, with 17 bases between them.

The V call is TRBV29-1, the J call TRBJ2-2, with a possible D match to TRBD1 (5 bases). V gave up 4 bases and J gave up 2 bases, with 11 bases separating them. This CDR3 is built from 14 residues. Germline V gene sequence: CDR1 SQVTM, CDR2 ANQGSEA. The CDR3 loop reads CSVGVGHNTGELFF. The CDR3 DNA sequence: TGCAGCGTTGGGGTCGGACACAACACCGGGGAGCTGTTTTTT.

This clonotype occurred a few times. The V gene is TRBV7-2, the J gene TRBJ2-7; TRBD2 matches 12 bases. This CDR3 is 15 amino acids long. Germline CDR1 and CDR2: SGHTA and FQGNSA. V was pared by 5 bases and J by 7 bases, with 9 bases of the junction left unmatched. This chain's CDR3 is CASSPRTSGMSEQYF. For the CDR3, the DNA is TGTGCCAGCAGCCCCCGGACTAGCGGGATGAGTGAGCAGTACTTC. Full variable domain (missing parts from reference TRBV7-2 and TRBJ2-7): GAGVSQSPSNKVTEKGKDVELRCDPISGHTALYWYRQSLGQGLEFLIYFQGNSAPDKSGLPSDRFSAERTGGSVSTLTIQRTQQEDSAVYLCASSPRTSGMSEQYFGPGTRLTVT.

This chain links TRBV7-8 with TRBJ2-1; D tentatively reads TRBD1 or TRBD2 (5 bases each). The CDR3 contains 15 residues. Deletions cut 3 bases from V and 8 bases from J, with 17 bases between. Germline V gene lookup returns CDR1 SGHVS and CDR2 FQNEAQ. DNA of the CDR3: TGTGCCAGCAGCTTTGAAGGGGAGTTCCTGGATGAGCAGTTCTTC. Translated, it gives CASSFEGEFLDEQFF.

The chain recombines TRBV7-9 with TRBJ2-7, with D possibly TRBD2 on 6 matching bases. The CDR3 is 15 residues long. CDR1 is SEHNR, CDR2 FQNEAQ, per germline (reference sequence). Trimming removed 3 bases from V and 3 bases from J, with 15 bases in between. CDR3 loop: CASSLTGEVDYEQYF. As DNA, the CDR3 is TGTGCCAGCAGCTTGACGGGGGAGGTGGACTACGAGCAGTACTTC.

This clonotype has only a few counts. V usage is TRBV7-9 and J usage is TRBJ2-7; 8 bases are a match to TRBD1. V was clipped by 5 bases and J by 6 bases; unmatched bases: 9. This CDR3 is 14 amino acids long. Germline V lookup: CDR1 SEHNR, CDR2 FQNEAQ (reference sequence). In DNA form, the CDR3 reads TGTGCCAGCAGCACGACGACAGGGGTGAGCGAGCAGTACTTC. Translation gives CASSTTTGVSEQYF. Full variable domain (missing parts from reference TRBV7-9 and TRBJ2-7): DTGVSQNPRHKITKRGQNVTFRCDPISEHNRLYWYRQTLGQGPEFLTYFQNEAQLEKSRLLSDRFSAERPKGSFSTLEIQRTEQGDSAMYLCASSTTTGVSEQYFGPGTRLTVT.

V and J are TRBV9 and TRBJ2-2, with D unclear. Germline assignment: CDR1 SGDLS and CDR2 YYNGEE. Trimming took off 1 base at V and 4 bases at J, with 11 bases between the two ends. This CDR3 is 15 amino acids long. The CDR3 protein is CASSVREGFTGELFF. The CDR3 coding sequence is TGTGCCAGCAGCGTAAGAGAAGGGTTCACCGGGGAGCTGTTTTTT. Full variable domain (missing parts from reference TRBV9 and TRBJ2-2): DSGVTQTPKHLITATGQRVTLRCSPRSGDLSVYWYQQSLDQGLQFLIQYYNGEERAKGNILERFSAQQFPDLHSELNLSSLELGDSALYFCASSVREGFTGELFFGEGSRLTVL.

This chain joins TRBV10-3 and TRBJ2-7; D is tentatively TRBD1 or TRBD2 (6 bases each). This CDR3 comprises 14 residues. The V gene's germline CDR1 is ENHRY and CDR2 SYGVKD. The CDR3 spells CATQGGLPTYEQYF. CDR3 DNA sequence: TGTGCTACCCAAGGGGGGCTCCCAACCTACGAGCAGTACTTC.

V usage is TRBV7-3 and J usage is TRBJ1-5; D gene uncertain. This CDR3 spans 11 amino acids. V lost 8 bases to trimming and J lost 9 bases, with 11 bases between them. From germline, CDR1 is SGHTA and CDR2 FQGTGA. CDR3 protein: CASFRVRPQHF. The CDR3 bases are TGTGCCAGCTTTAGGGTACGGCCCCAGCATTTT.

The J gene is TRBJ1-2, the V gene TRBV12-3 or TRBV12-4, with TRBD1 identical over 8 bases. The CDR3 length is 13 residues. With V trimmed by 3 bases and J by 6 bases, 3 bases remained unmatched. CDR3 bases: TGTGCCAGCAGTTTTGTACAGGGGGATGGCTACACCTTC. Translation gives CASSFVQGDGYTF.

The chain uses TRBV12-3 or TRBV12-4 and TRBJ2-3, with 8 positions matching TRBD2. The CDR3 consists of 17 residues. The ends lost 6 bases at V and 4 bases at J; junction bases unmatched: 15. CDR3 region: CASSQRPTSVGPDTQYF. CDR3 in DNA: TGTGCCAGCAGCCAAAGGCCGACTAGCGTCGGGCCAGATACGCAGTATTTT.

The sample holds a few counts of this clonotype. The chain uses TRBV5-1 and TRBJ2-7; tentatively, D is TRBD1 (6 bases). The CDR3 runs to 19 residues. CDR1 and CDR2 from the germline V gene are SGHRS and YFSETQ. V dropped 4 bases and J dropped 3 bases, with 29 bases sitting between them. The CDR3 sequence: CASSVLAGIPGTPFYEQYF. The CDR3 DNA reads as TGCGCCAGCAGCGTGCTCGCTGGCATCCCCGGGACACCCTTCTACGAGCAGTACTTC.

The V call is TRBV7-9, the J call TRBJ1-2; D is perhaps TRBD1 (5 bases). There are 14 residues in the CDR3. With 3 bases removed from V and 4 bases from J, the gap between germline ends came to 12 bases. Germline V gives CDR1 SEHNR, CDR2 FQNEAQ (reference sequence). The DNA of the CDR3 is TGTGCCAGCAGCTTTATGACAGTGACCTATGGCTACACCTTC. Translation: CASSFMTVTYGYTF. The complete variable domain, with remaining parts taken from reference TRBV7-9 and TRBJ1-2, reads DTGVSQNPRHKITKRGQNVTFRCDPISEHNRLYWYRQTLGQGPEFLTYFQNEAQLEKSRLLSDRFSAERPKGSFSTLEIQRTEQGDSAMYLCASSFMTVTYGYTFGSGTRLTVV.

Comment on this clonotype: A read error may produce the germline difference seen at one junction end. This chain links TRBV13 with TRBJ2-1; 14 bases agree with TRBD2. CDR1 PRHDT and CDR2 FYEKMQ come from the germline V gene (reference sequence). There are 19 residues in the CDR3. This CDR3 reads CACSLPYFWTSGRFNEQFF. The CDR3 nucleotides read TGTGCCTGCAGTTTACCCTACTTCTGGACTAGCGGGAGGTTTAATGAGCAGTTCTTC.

The chain is built from TRBV29-1 and TRBJ2-3; 12 bases align to TRBD2. Germline V gives CDR1 SQVTM, CDR2 ANQGSEA. Losses at the gene ends were 4 bases for V and 5 bases for J; bases not matched to a gene: 4. The CDR3 extends over 14 amino acids. Here the CDR3 reads CSVAPGLAGDTQYF. CDR3 in DNA: TGCAGCGTTGCTCCGGGACTAGCGGGAGATACGCAGTATTTT.

The chain combines TRBV9 with TRBJ2-1; 12 nucleotides align to TRBD2. The CDR3 length is 16 residues. From germline, CDR1 is SGDLS and CDR2 YYNGEE. J lost 5 bases, V lost 0 bases, and 3 bases had no gene match. CDR3: CASSVGRLAGDNEQFF. The CDR3 DNA follows: TGTGCCAGCAGCGTAGGTCGACTAGCGGGAGACAATGAGCAGTTCTTC.

This clonotype was counted between two and nine times. The chain has TRBV3-1 and TRBJ2-5, with D unclear. The CDR3 contains 13 residues. The germline V and J ends were trimmed by 0 bases and 4 bases, with 6 bases remaining between them. From germline, CDR1 is LGHDT and CDR2 YNNKEL (reference sequence). CDR3 loop: CASSQDLRETQYF. For the CDR3, the DNA is TGTGCCAGCAGCCAAGATTTGAGAGAGACCCAGTACTTC.

The gene calls are TRBV20-1 and TRBJ2-5; TRBD2 aligns across 11 bases. From germline, CDR1 is DFQATT and CDR2 SNEGSKA (reference sequence). Losses at the gene ends were 4 bases for V and 0 bases for J; bases not matched to a gene: 4. This CDR3 is 15 amino acids long. CDR3 sequence reads: CSANLAGGYQETQYF. CDR3 DNA sequence: TGCAGTGCTAACCTAGCGGGGGGTTACCAAGAGACCCAGTACTTC.

The chain is built from TRBV6-5 and TRBJ1-1; D uncertain. Per germline, CDR1 MNHEY and CDR2 SVGAGI. The CDR3 has 11 residues. V was trimmed by 6 bases and J by 2 bases, leaving 4 bases between them. The CDR3 sequence: CASRFNTEAFF. The CDR3 DNA reads as TGTGCCAGCAGGTTTAACACTGAAGCTTTCTTT.

The CDR3 bases are TGTGCCAGCAGTTTAAGGCCAGACTACGAGCAGTACTTC. It yields the protein CASSLRPDYEQYF. The genes are TRBV12-3 or TRBV12-4 and TRBJ2-7, with D uncertain. This CDR3 is 13 amino acids long. V dropped 2 bases and J dropped 3 bases, with 8 bases sitting between them.

This clonotype was seen only a few times. The chain joins TRBV6-6 to TRBJ2-1; possibly TRBD1 for D (5 bases). Trimming stripped 5 bases from V and 8 bases from J, with 13 bases between. The CDR3 consists of 13 residues. CDR1 and CDR2 (germline): MNHNY, SVGAGI (reference sequence). CDR3 region: CASSGQGFHEQFF. CDR3 bases: TGTGCCAGCAGTGGCCAGGGTTTTCATGAGCAGTTCTTC.